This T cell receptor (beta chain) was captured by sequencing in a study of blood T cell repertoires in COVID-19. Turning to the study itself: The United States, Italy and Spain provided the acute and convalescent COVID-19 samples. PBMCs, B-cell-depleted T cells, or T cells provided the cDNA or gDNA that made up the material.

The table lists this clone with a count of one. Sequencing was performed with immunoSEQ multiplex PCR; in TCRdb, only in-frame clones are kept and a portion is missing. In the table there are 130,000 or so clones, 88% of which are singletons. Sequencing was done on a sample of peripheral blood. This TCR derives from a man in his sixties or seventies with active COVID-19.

The CDR3 DNA sequence: TGTGCCAACCGGGGGACAGGGCTTCACGAGCAGTACTTC. It codes for CANRGTGLHEQYF. V gene TRBV7-3 combines with J gene TRBJ2-7, with 9 bases matching TRBD1. V shed 10 bases and J 5 bases; nucleotides not matched to a gene: 9. Germline V lookup: CDR1 SGHTA, CDR2 FQGTGA. The CDR3 runs 13 residues.